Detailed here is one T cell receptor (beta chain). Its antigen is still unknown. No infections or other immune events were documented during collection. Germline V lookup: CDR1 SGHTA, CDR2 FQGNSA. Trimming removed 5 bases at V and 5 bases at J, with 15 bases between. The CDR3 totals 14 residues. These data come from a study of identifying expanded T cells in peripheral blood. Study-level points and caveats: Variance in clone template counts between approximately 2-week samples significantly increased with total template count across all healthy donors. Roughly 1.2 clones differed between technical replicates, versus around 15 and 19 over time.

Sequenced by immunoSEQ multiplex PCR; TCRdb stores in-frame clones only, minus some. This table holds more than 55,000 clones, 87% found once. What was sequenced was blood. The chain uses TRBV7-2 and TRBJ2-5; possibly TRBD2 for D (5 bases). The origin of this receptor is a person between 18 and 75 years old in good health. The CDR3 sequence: CASSLRTQRETQYF. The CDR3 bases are TGTGCCAGCAGCCTAAGGACTCAGAGGGAGACCCAGTACTTC.